This paragraph reports one TCR beta chain. Its cognate antigen has yet to be identified. Qualities for individual bases were not recorded, and no much larger clone is one base off. Trimming removed 3 bases from V and 4 bases from J; the gene matches leave 11 bases unexplained. CDR1 and CDR2, per the germline V gene, are ENHRY and SYGVKD. The CDR3 contains 16 residues, cysteine and phenylalanine counted. Only the CDR3 DNA stays, 48 bases, in frame from base 1. The CDR3 regions of human TCRbeta chains were analyzed by immunosequencing. Regarding the original processing steps: Repertoire TCRs were checked for matches against a reference library of SARS-CoV-2-specific TCRs that had been generated using the MIRA antigen-specificity platform. Breadth was defined as the fraction of unique TCRs that were SARS-CoV-2-associated. Depth was defined as the fraction of total T cells that were SARS-CoV-2-associated. Each spike-specific TCR was assigned to its reactive spike region and to a CD4 or CD8 class using the MIRA data. Log10-transformed breadth and depth values were compared by one-way ANOVA with Sidak's multiple comparisons tests. Imported from immuneACCESS, the table was reduced by TCRdb to in-frame sequences with V and J called. These copies leave out some clones; in studies compared against another copy, an unresolved V gene accounts for under half, and the cause of the remainder is not known. Clone size and V and J calls were adopted from that table, with D and trimming inferred from the DNA. The sample contains more than 100,000 clones, around 91% of them found a single time. The ten biggest clones cover roughly 42% of the sample.

Explained via the paper, the time point label denotes: baseline before first vaccination. Vaccinee samples came from UK trials COV001 and COV002, including a single-blind randomized controlled phase 2/3 trial of AZD1222 (ChAdOx1 nCoV-19) in healthy adults. For TCRbeta chain sequencing, PBMC samples from trial participants were taken at day 0 and at day 28 after the second dose. The data derive from a study of T cell responses to AZD1222 COVID-19 vaccine (dated by TCRdb to about 2021). Looking at the study overall: AZD1222 recipients with second doses at about 4 weeks or about 12 weeks were pooled, because spike-specific TCR depth and breadth did not differ between schedules. A total of 230 to 250 trial participants underwent TCR sequencing, of whom 207 received two doses of AZD1222 and some 25 received two doses of the MenACWY control vaccine. Trial participants were enrolled into age subgroups of 18-55, 56-69 and 70-plus years, which contained about 160, 30 and 59 TCR-sequenced participants, respectively. Broad study findings and their caveats: In the small 56-69-year group, the increase in depth fell short of significance, most likely because of low power. A significant rise in spike-specific TCR breadth and depth was observed after two AZD1222 doses relative to day 0 and relative to MenACWY recipients. Vaccine-associated CD4 TCRs spanned the whole spike protein, with dominant responses in regions 160-218 and 743-854. Because no day 14 peak-response samples were available, repertoires were characterized only after the peak T cell response. Reportedly, almost half of the unique spike-specific TCRs recognized epitopes lying outside the regions that are mutated in the B.1.351 and B.1.1.7 variants. Conclusions about previously exposed vaccinees were limited because only a handful of AZD1222 recipients were SARS-CoV-2 seropositive at baseline. Participants were mostly white British and included more females than males, and it was suggested by the authors that clonal diversity may have been underestimated.

The V and J genes are TRBV10-3 and TRBJ2-5; TRBD1 matches 7 bases in the middle. Sequencing used peripheral blood, obtained on day 0 of AZD1222 vaccination. The sequence was collected from an adult in good health. The CDR3 protein: CAISDPAGGMGETQYF. The DNA is TGTGCCATCAGTGACCCTGCAGGGGGAATGGGAGAGACCCAGTACTTC.